This T cell receptor beta chain is from a study of shared clonotypes between healthy human individuals. Across the whole study: Donors had three CD4 naive, three CD4 memory, two CD8 naive and one CD8 memory plate apiece. Study results and limitations: All-four-donor shared clonotypes had higher generation probabilities than non-shared clonotypes did. Richness estimates generally favored naive over memory subsets.

On this clone itself: Its antigen is not identified.

Template for every sorted-subset replicate PCR totaled 150 to 250 ng DNA, roughly 30,000 T cell genomes. Sequencing used immunoSEQ multiplex PCR; TCRdb keeps in-frame clones, though not all of them. The sample has roughly 1,500,000 clones, roughly 98% seen once; the top ten hold around 0.47%. The clonotype originates from a man aged 25 to 40 in good health. Specimen: naive CD4+ T cells sorted from blood. The subset here: CD45RA+ positively selected.

CDR3 amino acids: CAWSGAGVYGYTF. DNA for the CDR3: TGTGCCTGGAGTGGGGCCGGAGTCTATGGCTACACCTTC. The chain carries TRBV30 and TRBJ1-2; D not certain. CDR3 length: 13 amino acids. Germline V gene sequence: CDR1 GTSNPN, CDR2 SVGIG (reference sequence). Trimming took 1 base from V and 4 from J, leaving 10 bases between them.